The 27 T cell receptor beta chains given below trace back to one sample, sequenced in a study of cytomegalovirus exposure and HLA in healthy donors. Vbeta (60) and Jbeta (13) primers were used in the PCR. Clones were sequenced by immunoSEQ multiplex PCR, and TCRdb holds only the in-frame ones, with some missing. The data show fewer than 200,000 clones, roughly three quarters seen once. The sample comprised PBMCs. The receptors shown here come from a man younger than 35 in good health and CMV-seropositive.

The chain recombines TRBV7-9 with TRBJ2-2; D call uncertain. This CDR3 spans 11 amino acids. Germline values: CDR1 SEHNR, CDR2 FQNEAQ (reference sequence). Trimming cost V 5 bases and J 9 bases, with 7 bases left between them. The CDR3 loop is CASSHSRELFF. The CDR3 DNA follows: TGTGCCAGCAGCCACTCCCGGGAGCTGTTTTTT.

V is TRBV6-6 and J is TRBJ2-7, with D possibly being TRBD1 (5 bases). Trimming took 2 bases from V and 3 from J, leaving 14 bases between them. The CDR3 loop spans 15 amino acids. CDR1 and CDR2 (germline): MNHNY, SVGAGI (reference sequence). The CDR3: CASSYGAGPFYEQYF. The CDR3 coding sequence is TGTGCCAGCAGTTACGGCGCAGGGCCGTTCTACGAGCAGTACTTC.

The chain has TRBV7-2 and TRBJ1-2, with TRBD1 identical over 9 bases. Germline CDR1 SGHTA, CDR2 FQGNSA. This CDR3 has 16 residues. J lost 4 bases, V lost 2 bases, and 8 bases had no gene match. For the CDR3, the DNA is TGTGCCAGCAGCTTAAACGGACAGGGGACCTTCTATGGCTACACCTTC. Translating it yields CASSLNGQGTFYGYTF.

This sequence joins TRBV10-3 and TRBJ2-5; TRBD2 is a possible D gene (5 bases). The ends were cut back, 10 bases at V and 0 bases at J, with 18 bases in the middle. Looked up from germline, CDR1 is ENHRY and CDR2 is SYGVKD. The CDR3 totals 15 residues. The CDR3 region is CATSTIGGNQETQYF. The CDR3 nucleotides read TGTGCCACATCGACTATAGGAGGAAACCAAGAGACCCAGTACTTC.

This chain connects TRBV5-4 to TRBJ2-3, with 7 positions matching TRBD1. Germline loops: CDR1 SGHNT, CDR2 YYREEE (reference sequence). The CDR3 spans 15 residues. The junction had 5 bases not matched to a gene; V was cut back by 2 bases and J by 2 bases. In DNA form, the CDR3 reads TGTGCCAGCAGCTTCCGGGACAGACACACAGATACGCAGTATTTT. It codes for CASSFRDRHTDTQYF.

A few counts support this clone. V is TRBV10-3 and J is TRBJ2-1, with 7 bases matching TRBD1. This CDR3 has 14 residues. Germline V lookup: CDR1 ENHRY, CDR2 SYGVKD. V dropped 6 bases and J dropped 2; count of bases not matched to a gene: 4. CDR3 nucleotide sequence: TGTGCCATCAGGGGACAGCTGGCCTACAATGAGCAGTTCTTC. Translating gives CAIRGQLAYNEQFF.

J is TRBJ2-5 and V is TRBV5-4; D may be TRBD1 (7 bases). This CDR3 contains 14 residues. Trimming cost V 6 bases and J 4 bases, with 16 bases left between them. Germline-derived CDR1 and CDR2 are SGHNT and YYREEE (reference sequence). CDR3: CASNRQGGGETQYF. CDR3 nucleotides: TGTGCCAGCAACAGACAGGGAGGAGGAGAGACCCAGTACTTC.

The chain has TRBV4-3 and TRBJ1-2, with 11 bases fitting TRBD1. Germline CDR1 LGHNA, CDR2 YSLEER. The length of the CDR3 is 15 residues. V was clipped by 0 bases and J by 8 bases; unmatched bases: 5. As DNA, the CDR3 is TGCGCCAGCAGCCAAGATGGACAGGGGGCGGGCGGCTACACCTTC. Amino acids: CASSQDGQGAGGYTF.

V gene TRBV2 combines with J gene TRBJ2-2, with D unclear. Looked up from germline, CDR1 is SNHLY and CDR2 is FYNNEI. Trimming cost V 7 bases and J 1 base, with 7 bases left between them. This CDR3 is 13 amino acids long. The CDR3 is CASKLLNTGELFF. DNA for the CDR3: TGTGCCAGCAAACTATTGAACACCGGGGAGCTGTTTTTT.

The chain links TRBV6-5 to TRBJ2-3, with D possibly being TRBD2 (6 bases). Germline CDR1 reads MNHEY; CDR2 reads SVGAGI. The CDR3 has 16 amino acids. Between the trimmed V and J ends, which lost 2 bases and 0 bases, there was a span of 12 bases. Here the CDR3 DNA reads TGTGCCAGCAGTTACACGGGGGTGGCTAGCACAGATACGCAGTATTTT. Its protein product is CASSYTGVASTDTQYF.

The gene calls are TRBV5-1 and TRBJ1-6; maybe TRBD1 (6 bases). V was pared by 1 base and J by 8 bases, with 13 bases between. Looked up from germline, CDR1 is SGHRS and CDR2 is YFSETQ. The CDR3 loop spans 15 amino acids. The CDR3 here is CASSLLQGWDSPLHF. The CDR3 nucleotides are TGCGCCAGCAGCTTGTTACAGGGTTGGGATTCACCCCTCCACTTT.

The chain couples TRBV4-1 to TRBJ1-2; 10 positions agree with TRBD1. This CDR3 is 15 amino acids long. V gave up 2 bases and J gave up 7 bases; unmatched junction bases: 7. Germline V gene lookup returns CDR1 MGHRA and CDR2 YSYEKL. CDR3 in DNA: TGCGCCAGCAGCCAAACGGACAGGGGGTGGGGTGGCTACACCTTC. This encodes CASSQTDRGWGGYTF.

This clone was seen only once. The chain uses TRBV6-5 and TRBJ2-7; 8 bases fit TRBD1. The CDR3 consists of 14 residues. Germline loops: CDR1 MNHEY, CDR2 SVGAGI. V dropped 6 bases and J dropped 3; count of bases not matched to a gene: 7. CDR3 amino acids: CASSRTGLGYEQYF. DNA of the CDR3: TGTGCCAGCAGCCGGACAGGGCTTGGCTACGAGCAGTACTTC.

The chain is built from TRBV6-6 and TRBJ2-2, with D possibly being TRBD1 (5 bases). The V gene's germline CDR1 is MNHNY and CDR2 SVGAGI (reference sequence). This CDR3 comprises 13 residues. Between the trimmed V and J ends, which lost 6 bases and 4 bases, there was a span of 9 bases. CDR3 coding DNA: TGTGCCAGCAGGCCCACAGGCACCGGGGAGCTGTTTTTT. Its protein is CASRPTGTGELFF.

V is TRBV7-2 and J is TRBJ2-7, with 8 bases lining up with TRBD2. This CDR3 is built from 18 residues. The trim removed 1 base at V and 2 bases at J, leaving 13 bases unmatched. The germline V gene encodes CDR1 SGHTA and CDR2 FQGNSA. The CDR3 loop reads CASSLGPFAGGTPYEQYF. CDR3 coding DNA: TGTGCCAGCAGCTTAGGTCCCTTTGCGGGAGGAACCCCCTACGAGCAGTACTTC.

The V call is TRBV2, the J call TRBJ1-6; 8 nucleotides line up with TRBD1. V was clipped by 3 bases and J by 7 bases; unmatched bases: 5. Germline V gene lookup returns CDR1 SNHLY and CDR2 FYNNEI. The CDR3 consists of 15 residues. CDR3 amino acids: CASSDTGGRNSPLHF. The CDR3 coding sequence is TGTGCCAGCAGTGACACAGGGGGGAGAAATTCACCCCTCCACTTT.

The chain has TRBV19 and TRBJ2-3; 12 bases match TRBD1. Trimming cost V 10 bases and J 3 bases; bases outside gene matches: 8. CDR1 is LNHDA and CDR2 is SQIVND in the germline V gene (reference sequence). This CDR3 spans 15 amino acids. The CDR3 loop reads CATSPGQGATDTQYF. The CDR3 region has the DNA TGTGCCACGTCCCCGGGACAGGGGGCGACAGATACGCAGTATTTT.

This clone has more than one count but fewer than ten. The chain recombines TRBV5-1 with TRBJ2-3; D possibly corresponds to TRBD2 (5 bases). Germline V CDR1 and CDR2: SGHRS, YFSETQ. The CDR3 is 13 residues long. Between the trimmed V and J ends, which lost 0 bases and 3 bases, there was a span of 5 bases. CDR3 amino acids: CASSLAGTDTQYF. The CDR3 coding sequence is TGCGCCAGCAGCTTGGCGGGGACAGATACGCAGTATTTT.

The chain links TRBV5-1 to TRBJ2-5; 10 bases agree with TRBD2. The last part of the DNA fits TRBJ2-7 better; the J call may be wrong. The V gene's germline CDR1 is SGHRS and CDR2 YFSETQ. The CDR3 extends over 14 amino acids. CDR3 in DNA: TGCGCCAGCAGCTTGACTAGCGGGGCCTACGAGCAGTACTTC. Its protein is CASSLTSGAYEQYF.

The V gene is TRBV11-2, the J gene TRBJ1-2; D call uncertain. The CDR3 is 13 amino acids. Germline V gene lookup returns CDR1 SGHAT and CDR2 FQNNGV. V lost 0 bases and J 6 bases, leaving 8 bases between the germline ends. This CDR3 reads CASSLERVDGYTF. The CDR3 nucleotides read TGTGCCAGCAGCTTAGAGAGGGTTGATGGCTACACCTTC.

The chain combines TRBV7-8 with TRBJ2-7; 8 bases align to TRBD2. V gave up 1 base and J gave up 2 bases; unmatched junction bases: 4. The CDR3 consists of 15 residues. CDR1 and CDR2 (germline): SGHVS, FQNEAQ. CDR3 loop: CASSLEGLGAYEQYF. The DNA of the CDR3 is TGTGCCAGCAGCTTAGAGGGACTAGGAGCCTACGAGCAGTACTTC. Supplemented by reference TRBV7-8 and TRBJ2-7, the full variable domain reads GAGVSQSPRYKVAKRGQDVALRCDPISGHVSLFWYQQALGQGPEFLTYFQNEAQLDKSGLPSDRFFAERPEGSVSTLKIQRTQQEDSAVYLCASSLEGLGAYEQYFGPGTRLTVT.

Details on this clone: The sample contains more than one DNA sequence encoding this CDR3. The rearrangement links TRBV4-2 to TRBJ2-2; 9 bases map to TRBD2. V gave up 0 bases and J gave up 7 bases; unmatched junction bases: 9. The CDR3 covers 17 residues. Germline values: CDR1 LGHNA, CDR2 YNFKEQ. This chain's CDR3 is CASSQEPSGRPGGELFF. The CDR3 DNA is TGTGCCAGCAGCCAAGAGCCCAGCGGGAGGCCAGGCGGGGAGCTGTTTTTT.

CDR3: CASSPWAGGRNTDTQYF. In DNA, the CDR3 is TGTGCCAGCTCACCATGGGCGGGAGGTCGGAACACAGATACGCAGTATTTT. The chain uses TRBV18 and TRBJ2-3; 8 bases line up with TRBD2. Unmatched junction bases numbered 9, after V lost 2 bases and J lost 2 bases. The CDR3 sequence is 17 residues long. Germline V gene lookup returns CDR1 KGHSH and CDR2 LQKENI.

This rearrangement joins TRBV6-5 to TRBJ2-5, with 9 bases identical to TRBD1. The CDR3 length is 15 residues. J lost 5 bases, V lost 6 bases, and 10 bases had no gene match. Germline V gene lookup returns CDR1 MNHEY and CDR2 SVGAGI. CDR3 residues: CASSPRQGGGETQYF. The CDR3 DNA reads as TGTGCCAGCAGCCCCCGACAGGGGGGAGGCGAGACCCAGTACTTC.

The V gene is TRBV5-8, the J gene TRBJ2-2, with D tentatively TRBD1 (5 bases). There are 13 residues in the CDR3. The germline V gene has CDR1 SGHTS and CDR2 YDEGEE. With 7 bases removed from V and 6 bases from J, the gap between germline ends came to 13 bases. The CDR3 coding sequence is TGTGCCAGCGTTGACAGTTGGGCCGGGGAGCTGTTTTTT. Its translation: CASVDSWAGELFF.

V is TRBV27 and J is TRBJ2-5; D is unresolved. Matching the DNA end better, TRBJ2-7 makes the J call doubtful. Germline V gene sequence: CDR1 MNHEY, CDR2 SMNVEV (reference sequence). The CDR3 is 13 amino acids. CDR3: CASSLGQIYEQYF. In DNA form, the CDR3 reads TGTGCCAGCAGTTTAGGGCAGATCTACGAGCAGTACTTC.

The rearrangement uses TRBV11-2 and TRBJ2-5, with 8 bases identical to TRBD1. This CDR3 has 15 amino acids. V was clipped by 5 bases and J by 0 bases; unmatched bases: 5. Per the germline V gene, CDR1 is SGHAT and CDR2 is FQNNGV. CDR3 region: CASSQDRGNQETQYF. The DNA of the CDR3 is TGTGCCAGCAGCCAAGACAGGGGTAACCAAGAGACCCAGTACTTC.